The 14 T cell receptor beta chains below come from one sample, sequenced in a study of a mutant IDH1 vaccine in newly diagnosed glioma (dated by TCRdb to 2020 to 2023). For these TCRs, the target antigens are not known. Per the publication, the time point label means: week 23, last vaccination. A 20-mer mutant IDH1 peptide at 300 micrograms in Montanide made up each vaccine dose, which was injected subcutaneously together with topical imiquimod. Library preparation was by the immunoSEQ multiplex PCR assay. Imported from immuneACCESS, the table was reduced by TCRdb to in-frame sequences with V and J called. These copies leave out some clones; in studies compared against another copy, an unresolved V gene accounts for under half, and the cause of the remainder is not known. The sample records 50,000 to 85,000 clones, roughly 84% of which are singletons. The ten largest clones represent less than 15% of the sample.

Material: PBMCs, obtained from a glioma patient whose treatment included an IDH1 peptide vaccine. The receptors here all came from a man between 18 and 35 years old with glioma.

The gene calls are TRBV7-9 and TRBJ2-3, with 7 bases that match TRBD2. Germline CDR1 SEHNR, CDR2 FQNEAQ (reference sequence). The CDR3 sequence is 16 residues long. Unmatched junction bases numbered 8, after V lost 4 bases and J lost 1 base. The CDR3 protein is CASSSLRGVGTDTQYF. The CDR3 DNA reads TGTGCCAGCAGCTCTCTCCGGGGGGTGGGCACAGATACGCAGTATTTT.

V gene TRBV4-1 combines with J gene TRBJ1-3, with unresolved D. Germline assignment: CDR1 MGHRA and CDR2 YSYEKL. Trimming took 3 bases from V and 0 from J, leaving 9 bases between them. This CDR3 has 15 amino acids. This chain's CDR3 is CASSQWFRSGNTIYF. CDR3 nucleotide sequence: TGCGCCAGCAGCCAGTGGTTCCGCTCTGGAAACACCATATATTTT.

The V gene is TRBV7-6, the J gene TRBJ1-1, with a tentative D call TRBD1 (5 bases). Germline V gene sequence: CDR1 SGHVS, CDR2 FNYEAQ. The CDR3 runs 13 residues. Trimming took off 1 base at V and 8 bases at J, with 11 bases between the two ends. This CDR3 reads CASSLGDSAEAFF. The CDR3 nucleotides are TGTGCCAGCAGCTTAGGGGACTCCGCCGAAGCTTTCTTT.

This clone was counted a single time. The chain couples TRBV29-1 to TRBJ2-7, with 7 bases that match TRBD1. The J segment lost 4 bases and the V segment lost 7 bases, leaving 7 bases of the junction unmatched. From germline, CDR1 is SQVTM and CDR2 ANQGSEA. CDR3 length: 12 amino acids. CDR3 DNA sequence: TGCAGCGCCAGACAGGGTACTTACGAGCAGTACTTC. Amino acids: CSARQGTYEQYF.

The chain combines TRBV27 with TRBJ2-3; D gene ambiguous. The V end lost 6 bases, the J end lost 3 bases, and 16 bases lay between the germline ends. The CDR3 sequence is 15 residues long. CDR1 is MNHEY, CDR2 SMNVEV, per germline (reference sequence). For the CDR3, the DNA is TGTGCCAGCAGCCAGGTGACGCTCGGTACAGATACGCAGTATTTT. Translation: CASSQVTLGTDTQYF.

The chain recombines TRBV7-6 with TRBJ2-3, with TRBD2 identical over 10 bases. Germline-derived CDR1 and CDR2 are SGHVS and FNYEAQ. There are 17 residues in the CDR3. V trimming: 3 bases; J trimming: 2 bases; junction bases outside the gene matches: 8. CDR3 protein: CASSFMPAGGPTDTQYF. The DNA of the CDR3 is TGTGCCAGCAGCTTTATGCCAGCGGGGGGGCCCACAGATACGCAGTATTTT.

This chain links TRBV6-6 with TRBJ2-7, with TRBD1 as a possible D gene (5 bases). The CDR3 covers 14 residues. The germline V gene has CDR1 MNHNY and CDR2 SVGAGI (reference sequence). Trimming removed 2 bases from V and 5 bases from J, with 13 bases in between. For the CDR3, the DNA is TGTGCCAGCAGTTACCGGCAGGGTAGGAACGAGCAGTACTTC. Translation: CASSYRQGRNEQYF.

CDR3 in amino acids: CASSYKSAGNTIYF. For the CDR3, the DNA is TGTGCCAGCAGTTACAAAAGTGCGGGAAACACCATATATTTT. V and J are TRBV6-5 and TRBJ1-3, with unresolved D. This CDR3 has 14 amino acids. Germline V lookup: CDR1 MNHEY, CDR2 SVGAGI. V was trimmed by 2 bases and J by 4 bases, leaving 9 bases between them.

The sample holds one count of this clone. V gene TRBV9 combines with J gene TRBJ2-7; D unclear. The germline gives CDR1 SGDLS, CDR2 YYNGEE. Trimming cost V 0 bases and J 1 base, with 11 bases left between them. The CDR3 runs 15 residues. The CDR3 DNA reads TGTGCCAGCAGCGTAGAAGGGAACCCTTCCTACGAGCAGTACTTC. This gives the protein CASSVEGNPSYEQYF.

The table lists this clone with a count of one. The chain uses TRBV11-2 and TRBJ1-1, with TRBD1 as a possible D gene (5 bases). Deletions cut 8 bases from V and 5 bases from J, with 21 bases between. The length of the CDR3 is 15 residues. Germline V gene lookup returns CDR1 SGHAT and CDR2 FQNNGV. The CDR3 sequence is CASGDHWNQETEAFF. The CDR3 DNA sequence: TGTGCCAGCGGGGACCATTGGAACCAGGAGACTGAAGCTTTCTTT.

The V and J genes are TRBV12-1 and TRBJ2-1; the D call TRBD1 from the table was never checked on the DNA. TRBV12-1 represents a pseudogene. The length of the CDR3 is 13 residues. The CDR3 DNA sequence: TGTGCCAGCAGCCGAACCCAGGGGAATGAGCAGTTCTTC. It translates to CASSRTQGNEQFF.

This chain joins TRBV29-1 and TRBJ1-3, with D uncertain. Trimming pared 7 bases from V and 2 bases from J, leaving 9 bases between. Per germline, CDR1 SQVTM and CDR2 ANQGSEA. CDR3 length: 12 amino acids. In DNA, the CDR3 is TGCAGCGCCGTTCGAACTGGAAACACCATATATTTT. Translation: CSAVRTGNTIYF.

This chain links TRBV5-5 with TRBJ2-7, with 11 bases lining up with TRBD1. Trimming at V came to 4 bases and at J to 9 bases, leaving 18 bases not matched to a gene. CDR1 is SGHKS and CDR2 is YYEKEE in the germline V gene (reference sequence). The CDR3 has 17 residues. The CDR3 protein is CASSRRTGGAPPPPQYF. Here the CDR3 DNA reads TGTGCCAGCAGCCGACGGACAGGGGGCGCTCCTCCCCCCCCGCAGTACTTC.

The J gene is TRBJ1-6, the V gene TRBV2; D is ambiguous. The CDR3 runs to 16 residues. Germline values: CDR1 SNHLY, CDR2 FYNNEI. Between the trimmed V and J ends, which lost 4 bases and 5 bases, there was a span of 15 bases. CDR3 coding DNA: TGTGCCAGCAGTGTCCTCCCGGGCAGAAATAATTCACCCCTCCACTTT. It yields the protein CASSVLPGRNNSPLHF. The full variable domain, rest sourced from reference TRBV2 and TRBJ1-6, is EPEVTQTPSHQVTQMGQEVILRCVPISNHLYFYWYRQILGQKVEFLVSFYNNEISEKSEIFDDQFSVERPDGSNFTLKIRSTKLEDSAMYFCASSVLPGRNNSPLHFGNGTRLTVT.